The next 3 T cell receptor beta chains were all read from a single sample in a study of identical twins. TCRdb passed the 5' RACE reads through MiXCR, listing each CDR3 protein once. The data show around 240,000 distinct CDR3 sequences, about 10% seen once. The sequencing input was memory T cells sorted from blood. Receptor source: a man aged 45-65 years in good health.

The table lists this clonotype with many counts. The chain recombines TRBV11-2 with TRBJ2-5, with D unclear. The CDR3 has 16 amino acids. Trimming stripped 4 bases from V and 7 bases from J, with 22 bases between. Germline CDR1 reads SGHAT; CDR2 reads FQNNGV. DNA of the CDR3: TGTGCCAGCAGCTCCCATCTCGATGGCGTCACGGGGACCCAGTACTTC. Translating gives CASSSHLDGVTGTQYF.

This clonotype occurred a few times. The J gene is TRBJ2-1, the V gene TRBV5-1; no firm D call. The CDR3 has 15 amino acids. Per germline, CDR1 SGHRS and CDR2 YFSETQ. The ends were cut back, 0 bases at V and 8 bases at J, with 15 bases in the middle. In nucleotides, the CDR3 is TGCGCCAGCAGCTTGGCCGTGAACCTTGGGGATGAGCAGTTCTTC. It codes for CASSLAVNLGDEQFF. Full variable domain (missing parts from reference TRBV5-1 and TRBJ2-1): KAGVTQTPRYLIKTRGQQVTLSCSPISGHRSVSWYQQTPGQGLQFLFEYFSETQRNKGNFPGRFSGRQFSNSRSEMNVSTLELGDSALYLCASSLAVNLGDEQFFGPGTRLTVL.

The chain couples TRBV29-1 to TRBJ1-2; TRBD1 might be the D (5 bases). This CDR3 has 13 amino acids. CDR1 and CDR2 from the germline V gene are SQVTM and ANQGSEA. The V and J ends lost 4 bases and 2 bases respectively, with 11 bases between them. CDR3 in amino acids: CSVVGRQNYGYTF. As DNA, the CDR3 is TGCAGCGTTGTGGGGCGGCAAAACTATGGCTACACCTTC.